This passage covers 6 T cell receptor beta chains from one sample sequenced in a study of OX40 agonist ivuxolimab in advanced cancers. The protocol was immunoSEQ multiplex PCR, while the TCRdb copy is restricted to in-frame clones and leaves out a portion. The sample consists of 65,000 to 90,000 clones, more than 85% of them appearing once. The sample here was CD4+ or CD8+ T cells sorted from blood, taken in a trial of the OX40 agonist ivuxolimab. The receptors were sampled from an adult with an advanced solid tumor such as melanoma, head and neck, liver or kidney cancer.

This chain joins TRBV11-2 and TRBJ1-2; D gene ambiguous. Trimming shortened V by 4 bases and J by 8 bases, and 14 bases separated the two germline ends. The CDR3 covers 13 residues. Looked up from germline, CDR1 is SGHAT and CDR2 is FQNNGV. Written as DNA, the CDR3 is TGTGCCAGCAGCTCCGGACGAATTTGGGGCTACACCTTC. Translation gives CASSSGRIWGYTF.

This clone was recorded only once. This chain links TRBV29-1 with TRBJ2-1; 10 positions agree with TRBD2. CDR1 SQVTM and CDR2 ANQGSEA come from the germline V gene. V was pared by 0 bases and J by 2 bases, with 7 bases of the junction left unmatched. This CDR3 is 17 amino acids long. Here the CDR3 reads CSVEDPLAGVTYNEQFF. As DNA, the CDR3 is TGCAGCGTTGAAGATCCTCTAGCGGGGGTCACCTACAATGAGCAGTTCTTC.

The chain combines TRBV5-3 with TRBJ2-5; 10 bases are shared with TRBD2. TRBV5-3 is placed among ORFs of uncertain function. V dropped 0 bases and J dropped 5; count of bases not matched to a gene: 7. This CDR3 has 16 residues. CDR3: CARSLGPSGGTETQYF. The CDR3 DNA is TGTGCCAGAAGCTTGGGGCCTAGCGGGGGCACGGAGACCCAGTACTTC.

The sample holds one count of this clone. This chain joins TRBV29-1 and TRBJ2-2; D ambiguous. This CDR3 has 13 residues. V gave up 1 base and J gave up 3 bases, with 6 bases separating them. The germline gives CDR1 SQVTM, CDR2 ANQGSEA. The CDR3, as DNA: TGCAGCGTTGAAGGCACCTACACCGGGGAGCTGTTTTTT. This gives the protein CSVEGTYTGELFF.

The genes are TRBV2 and TRBJ1-1; tentative D call: TRBD1 (5 bases). Looked up from germline, CDR1 is SNHLY and CDR2 is FYNNEI. This CDR3 has 19 amino acids. V lost 3 bases and J lost 2, with 25 bases in between. The CDR3 sequence: CASSDYPWGTSRGNTEAFF. As DNA, the CDR3 is TGTGCCAGCAGTGACTACCCGTGGGGGACCTCCCGGGGTAACACTGAAGCTTTCTTT.

This clone was seen just once. The J gene is TRBJ2-7, the V gene TRBV7-9, with TRBD1 identical over 8 bases. The J segment lost 4 bases and the V segment lost 5 bases, leaving 7 bases of the junction unmatched. Germline CDR1 reads SEHNR; CDR2 reads FQNEAQ (reference sequence). This CDR3 has 14 amino acids. In DNA, the CDR3 is TGTGCCAGCAGCGATTCAGGGGGCGCATACGAGCAGTACTTC. Protein: CASSDSGGAYEQYF.